This T cell receptor (beta chain) was retrieved from a study of cytomegalovirus exposure and HLA in healthy donors. About this clone itself: Its antigen is as yet unknown.

Overall study findings and caveats: A link between a missense DCLRE1C variant and TCR beta V- and J-gene trimming emerged from a later analysis.

The study ran its PCR with 60 Vbeta and 13 Jbeta primers. TCRdb's copy holds only in-frame clones and misses some; the assay was immunoSEQ multiplex PCR. The sample records 150,000 or so clones, approximately 81% being singletons. Sequences were obtained from PBMCs. This clonotype was obtained from a male donor in good health and CMV-seronegative.

The CDR3: CASSLTLGLAETGELFF. As DNA, the CDR3 is TGTGCCAGCAGCTTAACGCTGGGACTAGCGGAGACCGGGGAGCTGTTTTTT. The rearrangement joins TRBV7-3 to TRBJ2-2, with 11 bases fitting TRBD2. The V segment lost 0 bases and the J segment 5 bases; nucleotides outside the gene matches: 5. Germline CDR1 SGHTA, CDR2 FQGTGA. The CDR3 spans 17 residues.